Shown below are 13 T cell receptor beta chains from a single sample sequenced in a study of control samples from healthy donors and cancer patients. TCRdb keeps only in-frame clones here, not all; method: immunoSEQ multiplex PCR. This table has about 160,000 clones, 70% to 90% appearing once. The sequencing input was blood. All receptors derive from a man aged 25-40 years in good health.

V gene TRBV11-3 combines with J gene TRBJ2-7; perhaps TRBD1 as D (6 bases). Germline V CDR1 and CDR2: SGHNT, YENEEA. V was trimmed by 5 bases and J by 7 bases, leaving 18 bases between them. The CDR3 has 14 residues. The CDR3 spells CASSPFMGATEQYF. Written as DNA, the CDR3 is TGTGCCAGCAGCCCTTTCATGGGGGCGACGGAGCAGTACTTC.

The chain has TRBV3-1 (or the pseudogene TRBV3-2) and TRBJ2-7; tentatively, D is TRBD1 (6 bases). V was clipped by 4 bases and J by 0 bases, with 13 bases between them. From germline, CDR1 is LGHDT and CDR2 YNNKEL (reference sequence). The CDR3 loop spans 15 amino acids. The CDR3 is CASSRSTGHSYEQYF. For the CDR3, the DNA is TGTGCCAGCAGCCGTAGCACAGGGCACTCCTACGAGCAGTACTTC.

As regards this clone: The junction departs from the called germline gene at one end, perhaps through a read error. The chain uses TRBV2 and TRBJ2-3; possibly TRBD2 for D (6 bases). The CDR3 extends over 16 amino acids. Germline CDR1 reads SNHLY; CDR2 reads FYNNEI. As DNA, the CDR3 is TGTGCCAGTAGTGCCCCCCCGGGGACTGAAAGGGATACGCAGTATTTT. Translated, it gives CASSAPPGTERDTQYF.

This clone appeared a single time. The chain links TRBV12-3 or TRBV12-4 to TRBJ2-7; D uncertain. There are 12 residues in the CDR3. V lost 1 base, J lost 8 bases, and 9 bases lay in between. The CDR3 is CASSLDDVKQYF. The CDR3 DNA reads TGTGCCAGCAGTTTAGACGATGTAAAGCAGTACTTC.

This CDR3 is CASSLKQTGELFF. DNA of the CDR3: TGTGCCAGCAGTTTGAAACAGACCGGGGAGCTGTTTTTT. The chain carries TRBV27 and TRBJ2-2; D is uncertain. V lost 3 bases to trimming and J lost 5 bases, with 7 bases between them. CDR3 length equals 13 residues. Germline V gene data show CDR1 as MNHEY and CDR2 as SMNVEV (reference sequence).

The genes are TRBV6-5 and TRBJ2-7; no firm D call. Trimming shortened V by 5 bases and J by 3 bases, and 11 bases separated the two germline ends. Germline CDR1 reads MNHEY; CDR2 reads SVGAGI. The CDR3 totals 13 residues. The DNA for the CDR3 is TGTGCCAGCAGTCTCAGCTGGGTCTACGAGCAGTACTTC. Amino acid sequence: CASSLSWVYEQYF.

This chain joins TRBV11-2 and TRBJ1-1; maybe TRBD1 (6 bases). The germline V and J ends were trimmed by 5 bases and 7 bases, with 11 bases remaining between them. The CDR3 loop spans 12 amino acids. Germline loops: CDR1 SGHAT, CDR2 FQNNGV. This CDR3 reads CASSPTGLEAFF. The CDR3 nucleotides read TGTGCCAGCAGCCCTACAGGGCTTGAAGCTTTCTTT.

V and J are TRBV4-1 and TRBJ2-7, with a weak D call TRBD2 (5 bases). This CDR3 region has 14 residues. The germline V gene has CDR1 MGHRA and CDR2 YSYEKL. The V end was cut by 1 base, the J end by 0 bases, with 7 bases between. CDR3 in amino acids: CASSQVTSSYEQYF. The CDR3 DNA sequence: TGCGCCAGCAGCCAAGTCACTAGCTCCTACGAGCAGTACTTC.

Comments on this clone: One junction end does not reproduce the germline sequence, and a read error may be involved. The chain joins TRBV3-1 (or the pseudogene TRBV3-2) to TRBJ2-1; D could derive from TRBD1 or TRBD2 (7 bases each). CDR1 and CDR2 (germline): LGHDT, YNNKEL (reference sequence). This CDR3 comprises 12 residues. The DNA of the CDR3 is TGTGCCAGCAGCCAACAGGGGGGGGCGCAGGTCTTC. This translates into CASSQQGGAQVF.

The chain combines TRBV7-9 with TRBJ1-3; the D is unclear. In germline, CDR1 is SEHNR, CDR2 FQNEAQ (reference sequence). The CDR3 extends over 15 amino acids. The V end was cut by 1 base, the J end by 4 bases, with 11 bases between. CDR3 sequence: CASSLVTMRGNTIYF. The CDR3 bases are TGTGCCAGCAGCTTAGTTACCATGCGGGGAAACACCATATATTTT.

This sequence joins TRBV7-9 and TRBJ2-7, with TRBD2 identical over 13 bases. V gave up 5 bases and J gave up 5 bases; unmatched junction bases: 6. The CDR3 has 15 residues. CDR1 is SEHNR and CDR2 is FQNEAQ in the germline V gene (reference sequence). The CDR3 spells CASSAPGLAGHEQYF. CDR3 DNA: TGTGCCAGCAGCGCTCCGGGACTAGCGGGACACGAGCAGTACTTC. The full variable domain, with the rest looked up from reference TRBV7-9 and TRBJ2-7, is DTGVSQNPRHKITKRGQNVTFRCDPISEHNRLYWYRQTLGQGPEFLTYFQNEAQLEKSRLLSDRFSAERPKGSFSTLEIQRTEQGDSAMYLCASSAPGLAGHEQYFGPGTRLTVT.

This chain joins TRBV27 and TRBJ1-1, with 7 positions matching TRBD1. The CDR3 consists of 14 residues. Germline-derived CDR1 and CDR2 are MNHEY and SMNVEV (reference sequence). Germline trimming cut 5 bases from V and 4 bases from J; bases unmatched to any gene: 7. This CDR3 is CASSPTGDITEAFF. CDR3 nucleotides: TGTGCCAGCAGTCCAACAGGGGATATCACTGAAGCTTTCTTT.

This clone occurred a few times. V and J are TRBV4-1 and TRBJ2-7, with no clear D. CDR1 is MGHRA and CDR2 is YSYEKL in the germline V gene. V dropped 1 base and J dropped 5 bases, with 18 bases sitting between them. This CDR3 has 16 amino acids. The CDR3 region is CASSQAPRFGSDEQYF. The CDR3 nucleotides read TGCGCCAGCAGCCAAGCCCCCCGGTTTGGTTCGGACGAGCAGTACTTC.